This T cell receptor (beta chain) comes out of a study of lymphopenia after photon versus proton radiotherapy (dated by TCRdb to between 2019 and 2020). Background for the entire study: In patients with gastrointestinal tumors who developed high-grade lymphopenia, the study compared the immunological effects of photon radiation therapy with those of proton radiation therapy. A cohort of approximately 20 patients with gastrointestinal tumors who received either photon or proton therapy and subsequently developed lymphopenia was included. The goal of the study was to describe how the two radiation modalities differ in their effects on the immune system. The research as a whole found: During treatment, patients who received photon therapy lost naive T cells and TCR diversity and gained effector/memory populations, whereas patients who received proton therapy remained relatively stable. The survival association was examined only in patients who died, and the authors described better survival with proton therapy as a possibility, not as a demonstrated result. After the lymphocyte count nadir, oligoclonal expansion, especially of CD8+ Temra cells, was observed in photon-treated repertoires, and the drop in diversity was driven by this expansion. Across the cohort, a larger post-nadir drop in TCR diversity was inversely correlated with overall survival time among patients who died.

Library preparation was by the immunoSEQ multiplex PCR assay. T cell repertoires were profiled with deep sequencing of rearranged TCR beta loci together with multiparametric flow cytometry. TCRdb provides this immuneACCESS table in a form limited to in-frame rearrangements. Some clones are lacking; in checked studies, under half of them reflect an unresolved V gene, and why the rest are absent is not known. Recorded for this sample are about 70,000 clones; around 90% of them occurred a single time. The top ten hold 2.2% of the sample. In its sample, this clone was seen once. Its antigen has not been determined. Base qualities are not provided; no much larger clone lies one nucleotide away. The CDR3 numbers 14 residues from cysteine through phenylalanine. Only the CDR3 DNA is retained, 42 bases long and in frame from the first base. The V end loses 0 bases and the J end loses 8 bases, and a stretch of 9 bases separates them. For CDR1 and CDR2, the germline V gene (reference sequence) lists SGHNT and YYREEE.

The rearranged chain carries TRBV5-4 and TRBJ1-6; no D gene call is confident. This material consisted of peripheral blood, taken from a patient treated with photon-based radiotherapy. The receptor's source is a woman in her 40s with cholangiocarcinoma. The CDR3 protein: CASSLVGFDSPLHF. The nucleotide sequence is TGTGCCAGCAGCTTGGTAGGGTTTGATTCACCCCTCCACTTT.